Listed here is a single TCR beta chain. The same CDR3 arises from other DNA sequences in this sample as well. The protocol was immunoSEQ multiplex PCR, while the TCRdb copy is restricted to in-frame clones and leaves out a portion. The sample includes some 1,100,000 clones, more than 75% of them seen just once. The data belong to a study of shared clonotypes between healthy human individuals. The CDR3 is made up of 13 amino acids. The germline V and J ends were trimmed by 3 bases and 8 bases, with 10 bases remaining between them. The V gene's germline CDR1 is MDHEN and CDR2 SYDVKM. Sequencing input: memory CD4+ T cells from PBMCs. Subset defined: CD45RA-negative fraction. The genes are TRBV28 and TRBJ1-4, with D uncertain. This TCR was recovered from a man aged 18 to 30 in good health. Some clones in this sample may be carry-over from other donors' samples. CDR3 protein: CASSLGGNEKLFF. The CDR3 coding sequence is TGTGCCAGCAGTTTGGGAGGGAACGAAAAACTGTTTTTT.